A selection of T cell receptor beta chains follows, all from one sample in a study of blood T cell repertoires in COVID-19. Sequencing used immunoSEQ multiplex PCR; TCRdb keeps in-frame clones, though not all of them. Among roughly 400,000 clones listed, roughly 87% were seen once. Sequenced input: PBMCs or T cells enriched from blood (not recorded which). The receptors come from a man aged 18 to 29 who had recovered from COVID-19. Each CDR3 is given with its conserved first and last residue. A D gene is named only where the DNA matches it firmly. A clone size is listed for some rows: how often the clone was seen (once, few, many), or a class if it is expanded.

>TRBD1|TRBV6-5|TRBJ1-2|-
TGTGCCAGCAGAGTACCGGGACAGAACTATGGCTACACCTTC
CASRVPGQNYGYTF
>TRBD1|TRBV9|TRBJ1-2|once
TGTGCCAGCAGCACAGGGGGCGCATGGTATGGCTACACCTTC
CASSTGGAWYGYTF
>-|TRBV5-5|TRBJ2-3|-
TGTGCCAGCAGCCGTGGGGCGCCCACAGATACGCAGTATTTT
CASSRGAPTDTQYF
>-|TRBV11-2|TRBJ2-1|-
TGTGCCAGCAGCTTAGACAGGGTGGTACACAATGAGCAGTTCTTC
CASSLDRVVHNEQFF
>-|TRBV3-1/TRBV3-2|TRBJ1-1|-
TGTGCCAGCAGCCAAGTTACGGGGGTTACTGAAGCTTTCTTT
CASSQVTGVTEAFF
>TRBD1|TRBV11-3|TRBJ2-1|few
TGTGCCAGCAGCTTTACAGGGGATGAGCAGTTCTTC
CASSFTGDEQFF
>TRBD1|TRBV9|TRBJ1-2|-
TGTGCCAGCAGCACTGGACAGGGGGCGCATGGCTACACCTTC
CASSTGQGAHGYTF
>TRBD1|TRBV5-4|TRBJ1-2|-
TGTGCCAGCAGCTTTAGGACAGGGGATCCTGGTGGCTACACCTTC
CASSFRTGDPGGYTF
>TRBD1|TRBV5-1|TRBJ1-6|-
TGCGCCAGCAGCTCCCAACAGGGGGGCGGTTCACCCCTCCACTTT
CASSSQQGGGSPLHF
>-|TRBV19|TRBJ2-2|-
TGTGCCAGCGACCGACTGGGGGGCACCGGGGAGCTGTTTTTT
CASDRLGGTGELFF
>-|TRBV10-3|TRBJ2-5|-
TGTGCCATCAGTGCGGGACTTCAAGAGACCCAGTACTTC
CAISAGLQETQYF
>TRBD1|TRBV9|TRBJ1-1|-
TGTGCCAGCAGCGTGGGCGCGACAGGGGGAACTGAAGCTTTCTTT
CASSVGATGGTEAFF
>TRBD1|TRBV28|TRBJ1-2|-
TGTGCCAGCAGTTTGTGGGAACAGGGGCAGGGTGGCTACACCTTC
CASSLWEQGQGGYTF
>-|TRBV9|TRBJ2-7|once
TGTGCCAGCAGCGTAGACGGAGCCAGCTACGAGCAGTACTTC
CASSVDGASYEQYF
>TRBD2|TRBV7-2|TRBJ2-3|-
TGTGCCAGCAGTTTTCCTCTCCGGGGACTAGTGACAGATACGCAGTATTTT
CASSFPLRGLVTDTQYF
>TRBD2|TRBV7-3|TRBJ2-3|-
TGTGCCAGCAGCGCCGGACCGGGACTACCTAGCACAGATACGCAGTATTTT
CASSAGPGLPSTDTQYF
>TRBD1|TRBV10-3|TRBJ1-1|-
TGTGCCATCAGTGAGCCCAGGGGGAGTCGGTCGAACACTGAAGCTTTCTTT
CAISEPRGSRSNTEAFF
>TRBD1|TRBV27|TRBJ2-1|-
TGTGCCAGCTCCGACAGGGGTCCCTACAATGAGCAGTTCTTC
CASSDRGPYNEQFF
>-|TRBV19|TRBJ1-1|-
TGTGCCAGCAGGGGTATCAGTCAAGCTGAAGCTTTCTTT
CASRGISQAEAFF
>TRBD2|TRBV19|TRBJ2-1|-
TGTGCCAGTAGTATACTAGCGGGGTCCAATGAGCAGTTCTTC
CASSILAGSNEQFF
>-|TRBV7-2|TRBJ1-6|-
TGTGCCAGCAGCCCCCGCTGGGCCTGGTATAATTCACCCCTCCACTTT
CASSPRWAWYNSPLHF
>TRBD1|TRBV2|TRBJ1-2|few
TGTGCCAGCCAGTCGACAGGGGGCTTCGGCTACACCTTC
CASQSTGGFGYTF
>-|TRBV27|TRBJ1-1|-
TGTGCCAGCAGTTTATCGCGGTACACTGAAGCTTTCTTT
CASSLSRYTEAFF
>-|TRBV18|TRBJ2-1|-
TGTGCCAGCTCACCCCTACTGGGTGGAGGGAGTGAGCAGTTCTTC
CASSPLLGGGSEQFF
>TRBD2|TRBV5-6|TRBJ2-5|-
TGTGCCAGCAGTTCAGCGGGGGGGCAAGAGACCCAGTACTTC
CASSSAGGQETQYF
>-|TRBV9|TRBJ2-2|-
TGTGCCAGCAGCGTAGATGCCAGGGGGGTGGCCGGGGAGCTGTTTTTT
CASSVDARGVAGELFF
>TRBD1|TRBV27|TRBJ2-2|-
TGTGCCAGCAACAAAATGGGGACAGGGGTTGCCGGGGAGCTGTTTTTT
CASNKMGTGVAGELFF
>-|TRBV18|TRBJ1-1|-
TGTGCCAGCTCACCATACCTCAGCACTGAAGCTTTCTTT
CASSPYLSTEAFF
>-|TRBV11-3|TRBJ2-5|once
TGTGCCAGCAGCCGGGACACACAAGAGACCCAGTACTTC
CASSRDTQETQYF